One and the same sample provided the 2 T cell receptor beta chains below, sequenced in a study of blood T cell repertoires in COVID-19 (dated by TCRdb to the early 2020s). The method behind the library was the immunoSEQ multiplex PCR assay. This immuneACCESS table, as held by TCRdb, lists in-frame sequences with V and J called but not all clones. Of the missing ones, under half trace to an unresolved V gene in checked studies; the others have no known cause. This sample lists some 23,000 clones; about 83% were detected once. The biggest ten clones account for 8% to 10% of the sample. Sequencing used peripheral blood. All receptors derive from a human donor with active COVID-19. The donor label of this sample is uncertain.

The chain is built from TRBV5-1 and TRBJ2-3; 12 nucleotides align to TRBD2. The V gene's germline CDR1 is SGHRS and CDR2 YFSETQ. The V gene end was trimmed by 1 base and the J gene end by 5 bases; junction bases not matched to a gene: 2. This CDR3 region has 15 residues. The CDR3 DNA follows: TGCGCCAGCAGCTTGCAACTAGCGGGAGGAGATACGCAGTATTTT. Translated: CASSLQLAGGDTQYF. Combining the CDR3 with reference TRBV5-1 and TRBJ2-3 gives the whole variable domain KAGVTQTPRYLIKTRGQQVTLSCSPISGHRSVSWYQQTPGQGLQFLFEYFSETQRNKGNFPGRFSGRQFSNSRSEMNVSTLELGDSALYLCASSLQLAGGDTQYFGPGTRLTVL.

The chain joins TRBV7-8 to TRBJ2-7, with TRBD2 matching over 12 bases. CDR1 and CDR2 from the germline V gene are SGHVS and FQNEAQ. The CDR3 is 17 residues long. The J segment lost 5 bases and the V segment lost 0 bases, leaving 8 bases of the junction unmatched. The CDR3: CASSLARETSGSHEQYF. DNA for the CDR3: TGTGCCAGCAGCTTAGCGAGGGAGACTAGCGGGAGCCACGAGCAGTACTTC.